This entry is about one T cell receptor beta chain. Assay: immunoSEQ multiplex PCR; the TCRdb copy retains only in-frame clones and omits some. The sample lists tens of thousands of clones; 80% to 90% were seen once. The data stem from a study of technical replicates of blood from several donors. V shed 7 bases and J shed 1 base, with 13 bases lying between them. The CDR3 has 14 amino acids. The V gene's germline CDR1 is PRHDT and CDR2 FYEKMQ (reference sequence). The clonotype originates from a human donor in good health. Some clones in this sample may be carry-over from other donors' samples. This chain joins TRBV13 and TRBJ2-5; D might be TRBD2 (7 bases). The sample comprised PBMCs. The CDR3 loop reads CASTRGAIQETQYF. CDR3 coding DNA: TGTGCCAGCACTCGGGGGGCGATCCAAGAGACCCAGTACTTC. Full variable domain (remainder filled in from reference TRBV13 and TRBJ2-5): AAGVIQSPRHLIKEKRETATLKCYPIPRHDTVYWYQQGPGQDPQFLISFYEKMQSDKGSIPDRFSAQQFSDYHSELNMSSLELGDSALYFCASTRGAIQETQYFGPGTRLLVL.